Listed here are 17 T cell receptor beta chains from one sample, sequenced in a study of cytomegalovirus exposure and HLA in healthy donors. Profiling relied on immunoSEQ multiplex PCR, and the TCRdb table lists in-frame clones only, not all of them. The profile shows about 330,000 clones, about nine tenths of them singletons. The sequencing sample was made of PBMCs. These receptors all come from a young woman in good health and CMV-seronegative.

This clone was seen just once. The chain recombines TRBV7-2 with TRBJ2-7, with D perhaps TRBD2 (5 bases). V was clipped by 1 base and J by 12 bases, with 16 bases between them. The CDR3 totals 13 residues. CDR1 and CDR2 (germline): SGHTA, FQGNSA. The chain's CDR3 is CASSLVGGPSGYF. DNA for the CDR3: TGTGCCAGCAGCTTAGTGGGCGGGCCTTCGGGGTACTTC.

This chain joins TRBV29-1 and TRBJ2-7; D not resolved. The V and J ends lost 8 bases and 4 bases respectively, with 18 bases between them. Germline V gives CDR1 SQVTM, CDR2 ANQGSEA. This CDR3 spans 13 amino acids. This CDR3 reads CSFAPRNGYEQYF. The CDR3, as DNA: TGCAGCTTCGCCCCCAGGAATGGTTACGAGCAGTACTTC.

This chain links TRBV27 with TRBJ1-1; 7 bases align to TRBD1. V dropped 6 bases and J dropped 5; count of bases not matched to a gene: 6. Germline V lookup: CDR1 MNHEY, CDR2 SMNVEV (reference sequence). CDR3 length: 13 residues. Written as DNA, the CDR3 is TGTGCCAGCAGCCATGACAGGGCAACTGAAGCTTTCTTT. Encoded protein: CASSHDRATEAFF.

This chain connects TRBV27 to TRBJ2-2; 10 nucleotides line up with TRBD2. The CDR3 totals 17 residues. Germline V gene lookup returns CDR1 MNHEY and CDR2 SMNVEV (reference sequence). With 4 bases clipped from V and 6 bases from J, the junction kept 11 bases outside the gene matches. CDR3 loop: CASSSTRTSGAAGELFF. The DNA of the CDR3 is TGTGCCAGCAGTTCCACACGGACTAGCGGAGCTGCCGGGGAGCTGTTTTTT.

The genes are TRBV10-3 and TRBJ2-3; 14 bases match TRBD2. V dropped 9 bases and J dropped 3; count of bases not matched to a gene: 11. CDR3 length: 17 residues. Germline V gives CDR1 ENHRY, CDR2 SYGVKD. The CDR3 loop reads CAISGTSGRGLTDTQYF. CDR3 nucleotides: TGTGCCATTTCCGGGACTAGCGGGAGAGGGTTGACAGATACGCAGTATTTT.

V gene TRBV18 combines with J gene TRBJ2-1; a weak D match, TRBD2 (6 bases). CDR1 and CDR2 from the germline V gene are KGHSH and LQKENI. This CDR3 spans 14 amino acids. Trimming left V 7 bases short and J 0 bases short, with 10 bases between. The CDR3 DNA reads as TGTGCCAGCTGGGGAGGAACCTCCTACAATGAGCAGTTCTTC. Residues: CASWGGTSYNEQFF. The variable domain in full, with the rest retrieved from reference TRBV18 and TRBJ2-1, is NAGVMQNPRHLVRRRGQEARLRCSPMKGHSHVYWYRQLPEEGLKFMVYLQKENIIDESGMPKERFSAEFPKEGPSILRIQQVVRGDSAAYFCASWGGTSYNEQFFGPGTRLTVL.

The chain couples TRBV5-6 to TRBJ1-2; D is ambiguous. V was cut by 4 bases and J by 0 bases, with 7 bases left in between. This CDR3 spans 13 amino acids. Germline-derived CDR1 and CDR2 are SGHDT and YYEEEE. As DNA, the CDR3 is TGTGCCAGCAGCGGTACACCTAACTATGGCTACACCTTC. This codes for CASSGTPNYGYTF. The entire variable domain, with the rest obtained from reference TRBV5-6 and TRBJ1-2, is as follows: DAGVTQSPTHLIKTRGQQVTLRCSPKSGHDTVSWYQQALGQGPQFIFQYYEEEERQRGNFPDRFSGHQFPNYSSELNVNALLLGDSALYLCASSGTPNYGYTFGSGTRLTVV.

V usage is TRBV7-9 and J usage is TRBJ2-2; 7 positions match TRBD1. There are 15 residues in the CDR3. Trimming cost V 5 bases and J 6 bases; bases outside gene matches: 9. Germline V gene sequence: CDR1 SEHNR, CDR2 FQNEAQ (reference sequence). The CDR3 loop reads CASSRETGDPGELFF. The CDR3 coding sequence is TGTGCCAGCAGCCGTGAAACAGGGGACCCCGGGGAGCTGTTTTTT.

This rearrangement joins TRBV2 to TRBJ2-5; TRBD2 matches 14 bases. The CDR3 consists of 20 residues. Losses at the gene ends were 3 bases for V and 5 bases for J; bases not matched to a gene: 17. Germline CDR1 is SNHLY and CDR2 is FYNNEI. DNA for the CDR3: TGTGCCAGCAGTGATACCCAATCCGGGACTAGCGGGAGAAAGAGGGAGACCCAGTACTTC. Protein: CASSDTQSGTSGRKRETQYF.

The chain has TRBV18 and TRBJ1-2, with D possibly TRBD1 on 5 matching bases. V was shortened by 0 bases and J by 1 base, with 12 bases between the two germline ends. Germline lookup yields CDR1 KGHSH and CDR2 LQKENI. The CDR3 spans 16 residues. The CDR3 loop is CASSPPPAGINYGYTF. CDR3 sequence (DNA): TGTGCCAGCTCACCACCGCCGGCAGGGATTAACTATGGCTACACCTTC.

V and J are TRBV20-1 and TRBJ2-7; D unclear. CDR1 DFQATT and CDR2 SNEGSKA come from the germline V gene (reference sequence). V lost 8 bases, J lost 3 bases, and 11 bases lay in between. The CDR3 sequence is 11 residues long. Written as DNA, the CDR3 is TGCAGTTACTGGGCCAACTACGAGCAGTACTTC. This gives the protein CSYWANYEQYF.

Comments on this clone: A read error may account for a junction end that differs from germline. The identical CDR3 is also encoded by other nucleotide sequences in the sample. The chain employs TRBV4-1 and TRBJ2-3; the D gene is possibly TRBD2 (5 bases). The CDR3 is 16 residues long. Germline V gene sequence: CDR1 MGHRA, CDR2 YSYEKL. The CDR3 protein is CASSQDLGEFTDTQYF. The CDR3 bases are TGCGCCAGCAGCCAAGATCTCGGGGAGTTCACAGATACGCAATATTTT.

This clone came up a few times. The chain links TRBV10-3 to TRBJ2-3; TRBD2 aligns across 8 bases. The CDR3 extends over 17 amino acids. The trim removed 2 bases at V and 2 bases at J, leaving 9 bases unmatched. Germline lookup yields CDR1 ENHRY and CDR2 SYGVKD. CDR3 amino acids: CAISEGILAEHTDTQYF. CDR3 DNA: TGTGCCATCAGTGAGGGGATACTAGCGGAGCACACAGATACGCAGTATTTT.

The chain employs TRBV19 and TRBJ2-7, with TRBD2 matching over 9 bases. The CDR3 is made up of 15 amino acids. Germline V CDR1 and CDR2: LNHDA, SQIVND (reference sequence). The V and J ends lost 1 base and 4 bases, in that order; junction bases with no gene match: 5. In DNA, the CDR3 is TGTGCCAGTAGTATAGTAGCGGGAGTACGGTACGAGCAGTACTTC. Protein product: CASSIVAGVRYEQYF.

The chain combines TRBV5-3 with TRBJ2-1, with D perhaps matching TRBD1 (6 bases). TRBV5-3 is designated an ORF whose function remains uncertain. The CDR3 runs to 16 residues. Deletions cut 2 bases from V and 2 bases from J, with 14 bases between. CDR3 in DNA: TGTGCCAGAAGCTTTGTCACAGGGAGAACCTACAATGAGCAGTTCTTC. It is translated as CARSFVTGRTYNEQFF.

The chain uses TRBV4-1 and TRBJ1-5; D uncertain. CDR1 and CDR2 (germline): MGHRA, YSYEKL. With 4 bases removed from V and 7 bases from J, the gap between germline ends came to 14 bases. The CDR3 spans 14 residues. Here the CDR3 DNA reads TGCGCCAGCAGCCCCACGGGTATTCGGCAGCCCCAGCATTTT. Protein: CASSPTGIRQPQHF.

The chain has TRBV4-3 and TRBJ2-7; the D gene is possibly TRBD2 (5 bases). This CDR3 is built from 14 residues. The germline gives CDR1 LGHNA, CDR2 YSLEER. V was pared by 3 bases and J by 0 bases, with 9 bases between. The CDR3, as DNA: TGCGCCAGCAGCCATACGGGATCCTCCTACGAGCAGTACTTC. It encodes CASSHTGSSYEQYF.